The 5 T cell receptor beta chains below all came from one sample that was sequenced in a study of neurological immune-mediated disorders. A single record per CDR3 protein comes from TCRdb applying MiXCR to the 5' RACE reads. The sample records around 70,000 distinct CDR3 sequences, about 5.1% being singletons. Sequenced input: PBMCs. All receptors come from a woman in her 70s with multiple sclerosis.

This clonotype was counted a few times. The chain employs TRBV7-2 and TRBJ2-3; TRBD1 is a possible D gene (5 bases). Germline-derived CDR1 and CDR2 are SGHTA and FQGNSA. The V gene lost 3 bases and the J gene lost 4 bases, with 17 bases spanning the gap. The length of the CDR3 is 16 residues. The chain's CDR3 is CASSFLGSQGADTQYF. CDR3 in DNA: TGTGCCAGCAGCTTTCTTGGTAGTCAGGGCGCAGATACGCAGTATTTT.

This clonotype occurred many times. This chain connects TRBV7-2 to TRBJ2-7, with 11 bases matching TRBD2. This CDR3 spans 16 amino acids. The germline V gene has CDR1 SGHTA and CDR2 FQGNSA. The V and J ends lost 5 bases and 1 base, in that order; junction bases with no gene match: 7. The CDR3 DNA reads TGTGCCAGCAGCCGTACCGGGACTAGCGGATCCTACGAGCAGTACTTC. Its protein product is CASSRTGTSGSYEQYF.

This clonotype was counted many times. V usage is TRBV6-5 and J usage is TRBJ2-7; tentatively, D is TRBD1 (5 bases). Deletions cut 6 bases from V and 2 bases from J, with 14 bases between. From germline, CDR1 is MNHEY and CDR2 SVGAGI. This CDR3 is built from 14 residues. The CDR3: CASRTLGPPYEQYF. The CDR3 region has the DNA TGTGCCAGCAGAACCCTGGGGCCCCCCTACGAGCAGTACTTC.

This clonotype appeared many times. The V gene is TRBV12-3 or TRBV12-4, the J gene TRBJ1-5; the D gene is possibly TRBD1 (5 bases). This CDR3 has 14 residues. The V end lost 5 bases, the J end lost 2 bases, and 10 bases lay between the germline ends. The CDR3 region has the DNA TGTGCCAGCAGTAAAGACAGAGGCAATCAGCCCCAGCATTTT. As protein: CASSKDRGNQPQHF.

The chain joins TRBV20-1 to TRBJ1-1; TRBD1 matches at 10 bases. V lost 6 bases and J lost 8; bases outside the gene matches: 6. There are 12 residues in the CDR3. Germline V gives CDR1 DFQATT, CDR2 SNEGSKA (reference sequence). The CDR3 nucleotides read TGCAGTGCAACGACAGGGGGCATAGAAGCTTTCTTT. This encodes CSATTGGIEAFF.